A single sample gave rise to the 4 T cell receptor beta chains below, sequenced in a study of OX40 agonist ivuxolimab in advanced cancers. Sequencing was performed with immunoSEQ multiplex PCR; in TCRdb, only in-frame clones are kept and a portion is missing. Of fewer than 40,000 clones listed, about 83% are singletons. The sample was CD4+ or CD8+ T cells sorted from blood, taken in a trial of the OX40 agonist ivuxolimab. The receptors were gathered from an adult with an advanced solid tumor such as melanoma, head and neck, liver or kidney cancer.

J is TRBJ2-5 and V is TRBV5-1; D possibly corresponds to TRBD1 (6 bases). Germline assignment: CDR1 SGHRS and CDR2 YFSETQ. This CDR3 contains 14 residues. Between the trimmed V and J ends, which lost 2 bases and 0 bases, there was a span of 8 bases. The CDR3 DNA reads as TGCGCCAGCAGCTTTGACAGGTACCAAGAGACCCAGTACTTC. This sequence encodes CASSFDRYQETQYF.

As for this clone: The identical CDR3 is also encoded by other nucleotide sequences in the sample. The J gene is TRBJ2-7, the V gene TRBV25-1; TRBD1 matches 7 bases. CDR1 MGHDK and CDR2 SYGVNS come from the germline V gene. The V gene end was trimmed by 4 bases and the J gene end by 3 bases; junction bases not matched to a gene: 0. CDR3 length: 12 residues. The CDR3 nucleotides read TGTGCCAGCAGTGGACAGGGCTACGAGCAGTACTTC. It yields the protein CASSGQGYEQYF.

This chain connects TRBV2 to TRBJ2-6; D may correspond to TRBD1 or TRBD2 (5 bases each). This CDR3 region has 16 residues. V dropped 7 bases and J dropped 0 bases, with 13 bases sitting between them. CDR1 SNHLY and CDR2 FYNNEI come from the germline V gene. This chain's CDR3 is CASTRDLSSGANVLTF. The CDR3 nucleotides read TGTGCCAGCACCCGGGACCTCAGCTCTGGGGCCAACGTCCTGACTTTC.

The DNA for the CDR3 is TGCAGCGTCCGGACTAGCGGGAGAAATGAGCAGTTCTTC. It translates to CSVRTSGRNEQFF. The chain combines TRBV29-1 with TRBJ2-1, with 13 positions matching TRBD2. With V trimmed by 6 bases and J by 7 bases, 3 bases remained unmatched. The CDR3 has 13 amino acids. Germline values: CDR1 SQVTM, CDR2 ANQGSEA.